This entry lists 4 T cell receptor beta chains sequenced from one sample in a study of TIL therapy for anti-PD-1-resistant metastatic lung cancer. The immunoSEQ assay was v3. Profiling relied on immunoSEQ multiplex PCR, and the TCRdb table lists in-frame clones only, not all of them. The data contain 13,000 or so clones, less than 75% of them singletons. Time point in this sample: pre-treatment sample, taken before nivolumab and TIL therapy. The tumor samples were excised metastases, mostly pleural nodules or supraclavicular lymph nodes. Sample: tumor tissue, taken at baseline. All receptors come from a woman aged 30 to 85 with non-small cell lung cancer.

The rearrangement joins TRBV5-1 to TRBJ2-3; 11 bases are a match to TRBD2. The CDR3 covers 15 residues. Germline V gene sequence: CDR1 SGHRS, CDR2 YFSETQ. Trimming took 1 base from V and 9 from J; bases not matched to a gene: 7. The CDR3 protein is CASSLTSGGPQTQYF. CDR3 sequence (DNA): TGCGCCAGCAGCTTGACTAGCGGGGGACCGCAAACGCAGTATTTT. Together with reference TRBV5-1 and TRBJ2-3, the CDR3 gives the full variable domain: KAGVTQTPRYLIKTRGQQVTLSCSPISGHRSVSWYQQTPGQGLQFLFEYFSETQRNKGNFPGRFSGRQFSNSRSEMNVSTLELGDSALYLCASSLTSGGPQTQYFGPGTRLTVL.

This clone was detected a few times. The chain recombines TRBV13 with TRBJ2-1, with 9 bases fitting TRBD2. This CDR3 comprises 17 residues. Germline V gene sequence: CDR1 PRHDT, CDR2 FYEKMQ (reference sequence). The J segment lost 9 bases and the V segment lost 3 bases, leaving 15 bases of the junction unmatched. CDR3 sequence: CASSFGSGRGRFGEQFF. CDR3 nucleotides: TGTGCCAGCAGCTTTGGTAGCGGGAGAGGTCGGTTCGGTGAGCAGTTCTTC.

The gene calls are TRBV13 and TRBJ2-7; D unresolved. Germline values: CDR1 PRHDT, CDR2 FYEKMQ (reference sequence). Trimming shortened V by 0 bases and J by 2 bases, and 8 bases separated the two germline ends. This CDR3 spans 14 amino acids. The CDR3 nucleotides read TGTGCCAGCAGCTTAGGTAGACCACCCTACGAGCAGTACTTC. Its protein product is CASSLGRPPYEQYF.

The V gene is TRBV10-3, the J gene TRBJ2-7; D perhaps matches TRBD2 (6 bases). The CDR3 is 13 residues long. V lost 10 bases and J lost 2, with 15 bases in between. Per germline, CDR1 ENHRY and CDR2 SYGVKD. CDR3 nucleotide sequence: TGTGCCACCTCGGGACTCGTAGCCTACGAGCAGTACTTC. Translating gives CATSGLVAYEQYF.